This entry lists 14 T cell receptor beta chains sequenced from one sample in a study of cytomegalovirus exposure and HLA in healthy donors (dated by TCRdb to the late 2010s). The library relied on the immunoSEQ multiplex PCR assay. The multiplex PCR relied on a mix of 60 forward primers for TCR Vbeta segments and 13 reverse primers for TCR Jbeta segments. The clones in this table, taken by TCRdb from immuneACCESS, are in-frame only. Not every clone is retained; where verified, under half of the shortfall comes from an unresolved V gene, and the cause of the rest is unknown. This sample gives about 150,000 clones in total; about 80% of them show up just once. The ten largest clones take up around 1.9% of the sample. Material for sequencing was PBMCs. These receptors all stem from a man in his forties in good health and CMV-seronegative.

CDR3 loop: CASSPPVNRGSYEQYF. The DNA of the CDR3 is TGTGCCAGCTCACCTCCGGTGAACAGGGGATCCTACGAGCAGTACTTC. The gene calls are TRBV18 and TRBJ2-7; 7 nucleotides agree with TRBD1. V shed 3 bases, J shed 1 base, and the junction held 9 bases outside the gene matches. CDR3 length: 16 amino acids. Germline lookup yields CDR1 KGHSH and CDR2 LQKENI. Complete variable domain (other parts from reference TRBV18 and TRBJ2-7): NAGVMQNPRHLVRRRGQEARLRCSPMKGHSHVYWYRQLPEEGLKFMVYLQKENIIDESGMPKERFSAEFPKEGPSILRIQQVVRGDSAAYFCASSPPVNRGSYEQYFGPGTRLTVT.

The chain couples TRBV28 to TRBJ1-2; 9 bases line up with TRBD1. CDR3 size: 14 residues. The germline CDR1 and CDR2 sequences are MDHEN and SYDVKM. The V and J ends lost 2 bases and 5 bases, in that order; junction bases with no gene match: 3. CDR3 region: CASSLGTGRYGYTF. DNA of the CDR3: TGTGCCAGCAGTTTAGGGACAGGGAGGTATGGCTACACCTTC.

The chain is built from TRBV2 and TRBJ1-2; D might be TRBD1 (6 bases). Trimming pared 5 bases from V and 6 bases from J, leaving 19 bases between. This CDR3 has 15 amino acids. Per the germline V gene, CDR1 is SNHLY and CDR2 is FYNNEI. The CDR3 loop reads CASSPGLQGSHGYTF. The CDR3 DNA is TGTGCCAGCAGTCCGGGCTTACAGGGTAGCCATGGCTACACCTTC.

A few counts support this clone. The chain links TRBV28 to TRBJ2-7, with D hard to call. Germline-derived CDR1 and CDR2 are MDHEN and SYDVKM. The CDR3 runs 14 residues. Trimming removed 3 bases at V and 3 bases at J, with 12 bases between. CDR3 coding DNA: TGTGCCAGCAGTTTGAAACAGATCTTCTACGAGCAGTACTTC. Its translation: CASSLKQIFYEQYF.

Remarks on this clone: At one of its ends the junction is not consistent with the germline gene, which may arise from a read error. V is TRBV4-1 and J is TRBJ1-2; D may be TRBD1 (6 bases). The CDR3 spans 16 residues. The germline gives CDR1 MGHRA, CDR2 YSYEKL. Here the CDR3 reads CASSQDPKGVRYGYTF. Written as DNA, the CDR3 is TGTGCCAGCAGCCAAGATCCGAAGGGGGTGCGTTATGGCTACACCTTC.

The chain has TRBV5-1 and TRBJ2-7; the match to TRBD2 covers 13 bases. The CDR3 contains 15 residues. The germline gives CDR1 SGHRS, CDR2 YFSETQ. The trim removed 5 bases at V and 2 bases at J, leaving 4 bases unmatched. Here the CDR3 reads CASRDGTSGTYEQYF. CDR3 in DNA: TGCGCCAGCAGGGACGGGACTAGCGGGACCTACGAGCAGTACTTC. Full variable domain (missing parts from reference TRBV5-1 and TRBJ2-7): KAGVTQTPRYLIKTRGQQVTLSCSPISGHRSVSWYQQTPGQGLQFLFEYFSETQRNKGNFPGRFSGRQFSNSRSEMNVSTLELGDSALYLCASRDGTSGTYEQYFGPGTRLTVT.

This clone was detected a few times. The V gene is TRBV5-4, the J gene TRBJ2-1; 12 bases are shared with TRBD2. V gave up 0 bases and J gave up 7 bases; unmatched junction bases: 5. The CDR3 contains 16 residues. Per the germline V gene, CDR1 is SGHNT and CDR2 is YYREEE (reference sequence). CDR3 loop: CASSLDGLAGLNEQFF. The CDR3 DNA reads as TGTGCCAGCAGCTTGGATGGACTAGCGGGACTAAATGAGCAGTTCTTC. Filled out from reference TRBV5-4 and TRBJ2-1, the complete variable domain reads ETGVTQSPTHLIKTRGQQVTLRCSSQSGHNTVSWYQQALGQGPQFIFQYYREEENGRGNFPPRFSGLQFPNYSSELNVNALELDDSALYLCASSLDGLAGLNEQFFGPGTRLTVL.

The chain couples TRBV14 to TRBJ2-7; 10 positions agree with TRBD2. Losses at the gene ends were 6 bases for V and 0 bases for J; bases not matched to a gene: 2. The CDR3 loop spans 14 amino acids. Germline assignment: CDR1 SGHDN and CDR2 FVKESK. The CDR3 spells CASRLAGASYEQYF. CDR3 sequence (DNA): TGTGCCAGCAGGCTAGCGGGGGCCTCCTACGAGCAGTACTTC.

The chain carries TRBV19 and TRBJ2-5; a weak D match, TRBD2 (6 bases). This CDR3 is 16 amino acids long. Germline V CDR1 and CDR2: LNHDA, SQIVND (reference sequence). Deletions cut 6 bases from V and 4 bases from J, with 21 bases between. The DNA of the CDR3 is TGTGCCAGTAGATCCCTCATCGGCCCGCGGGGAGAGACCCAGTACTTC. It yields the protein CASRSLIGPRGETQYF.

This clone is a singleton in its sample. The chain carries TRBV11-3 and TRBJ2-3, with 7 bases matching TRBD1. The CDR3 contains 14 residues. The V gene end was trimmed by 3 bases and the J gene end by 4 bases; junction bases not matched to a gene: 4. Germline V gene lookup returns CDR1 SGHNT and CDR2 YENEEA. For the CDR3, the DNA is TGTGCCAGCAGCTTGAGGGGGCAGGCAGATACGCAGTATTTT. This gives the protein CASSLRGQADTQYF.

This clone occurred once. The CDR3 region is CASSLITSGGAGELFF. For the CDR3, the DNA is TGTGCCAGCAGCTTGATTACTAGCGGGGGGGCCGGGGAGCTGTTTTTT. The gene calls are TRBV5-4 and TRBJ2-2; 13 bases map to TRBD2. The germline V gene encodes CDR1 SGHNT and CDR2 YYREEE (reference sequence). J was trimmed by 6 bases and V by 1 base; bases with no gene match: 3. The length of the CDR3 is 16 residues.

This clone was picked up a small number of times. This sequence joins TRBV7-8 and TRBJ2-7, with D maybe TRBD1 (5 bases). CDR1 is SGHVS, CDR2 FQNEAQ, per germline. V dropped 1 base and J dropped 2 bases, with 12 bases sitting between them. CDR3 size: 15 residues. CDR3 protein: CASSLEAGITYEQYF. CDR3 coding DNA: TGTGCCAGCAGCTTAGAGGCAGGGATAACCTACGAGCAGTACTTC.

The V gene is TRBV5-1, the J gene TRBJ1-4, with 7 bases lining up with TRBD1. CDR3 size: 13 residues. J was trimmed by 8 bases and V by 2 bases; bases with no gene match: 3. CDR1 and CDR2 from the germline V gene are SGHRS and YFSETQ. The CDR3 here is CASSFGTAEKLFF. The CDR3 nucleotides read TGCGCCAGCAGCTTCGGGACAGCGGAAAAACTGTTTTTT.

The chain uses TRBV29-1 and TRBJ1-2; 9 bases align to TRBD1. Germline V gives CDR1 SQVTM, CDR2 ANQGSEA. With 6 bases clipped from V and 2 bases from J, the junction kept 7 bases outside the gene matches. The CDR3 totals 14 residues. CDR3: CSVGPGTGNYGYTF. DNA for the CDR3: TGCAGCGTGGGACCCGGGACAGGGAACTATGGCTACACCTTC.